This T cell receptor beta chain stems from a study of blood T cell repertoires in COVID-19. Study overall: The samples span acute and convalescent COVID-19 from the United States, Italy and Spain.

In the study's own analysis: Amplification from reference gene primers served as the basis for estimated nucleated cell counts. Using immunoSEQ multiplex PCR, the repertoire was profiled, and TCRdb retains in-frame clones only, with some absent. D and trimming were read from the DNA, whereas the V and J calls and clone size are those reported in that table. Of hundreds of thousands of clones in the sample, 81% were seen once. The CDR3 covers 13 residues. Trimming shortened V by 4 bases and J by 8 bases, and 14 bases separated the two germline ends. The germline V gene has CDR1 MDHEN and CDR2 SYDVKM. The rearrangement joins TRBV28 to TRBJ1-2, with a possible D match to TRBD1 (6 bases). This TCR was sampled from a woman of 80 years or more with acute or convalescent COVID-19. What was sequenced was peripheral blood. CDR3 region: CASSSPMGAGYTF. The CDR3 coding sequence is TGTGCCAGCAGTTCCCCGATGGGGGCCGGCTACACCTTC.